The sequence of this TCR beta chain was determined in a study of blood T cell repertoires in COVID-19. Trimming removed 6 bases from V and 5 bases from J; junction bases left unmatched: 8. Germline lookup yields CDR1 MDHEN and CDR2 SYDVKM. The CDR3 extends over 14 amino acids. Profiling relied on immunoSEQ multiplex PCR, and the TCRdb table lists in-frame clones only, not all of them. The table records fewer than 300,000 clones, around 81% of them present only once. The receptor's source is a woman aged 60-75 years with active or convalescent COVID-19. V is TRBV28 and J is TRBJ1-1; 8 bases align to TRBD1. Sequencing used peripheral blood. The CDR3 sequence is CASSPGQEFTEAFF. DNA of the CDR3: TGTGCCAGCAGCCCGGGACAGGAGTTTACTGAAGCTTTCTTT.